This is a list of T cell receptor beta chains from one sample in a study of OX40 agonist ivuxolimab in advanced cancers. Here immunoSEQ multiplex PCR was the method, and the copy in TCRdb shows in-frame clones only, minus some. The table has around 60,000 clones, approximately 90% seen once; the top ten hold approximately 0.61%. Specimen: CD4+ or CD8+ T cells sorted from blood, collected in a trial of the OX40 agonist ivuxolimab. These TCRs come from an adult with an advanced solid tumor such as melanoma, head and neck, liver or kidney cancer. CDR3s include the opening cysteine and the closing phenylalanine or tryptophan. D genes are given only for firm matches. The listing skips clone size in some rows; elsewhere it reads once, few, many or a size class.

len	abundance	v_gene	j_gene	d_gene	CDR3aa	CDR3nt
14	.	TRBV5-1	TRBJ1-2	.	CASSPSYRGAGYTF	TGCGCCAGCAGCCCGTCCTATCGGGGGGCCGGCTACACCTTC
14	.	TRBV7-2	TRBJ1-1	.	CASSFSLRGTEAFF	TGTGCCAGCAGCTTCAGTCTTAGGGGCACTGAAGCTTTCTTT
13	.	TRBV5-4	TRBJ2-3	.	CASSLRSTDTQYF	TGTGCCAGCAGCTTGCGGTCCACAGATACGCAGTATTTT
15	.	TRBV9	TRBJ2-5	TRBD2	CASSPRLAARETQYF	TGTGCCAGCAGCCCCCGACTAGCGGCCCGGGAGACCCAGTACTTC
13	.	TRBV15	TRBJ1-2	TRBD1	CATSRGTGSGYTF	TGTGCCACCAGCAGAGGGACAGGGTCTGGCTACACCTTC
14	.	TRBV5-1	TRBJ2-3	.	CASGSILDSDTQYF	TGCGCCAGCGGATCCATCCTTGATTCTGATACGCAGTATTTT
15	once	TRBV6-5	TRBJ1-5	.	CASSKSGAVNQPQHF	TGTGCCAGCAGTAAGTCTGGTGCGGTCAATCAGCCCCAGCATTTT
15	few	TRBV7-2	TRBJ1-1	.	CASSLTPGVATEAFF	TGTGCCAGCAGCTTAACTCCAGGGGTGGCCACTGAAGCTTTCTTT
14	.	TRBV7-2	TRBJ2-2	TRBD2	CASSPSGNTGELFF	TGTGCCAGCAGCCCTAGCGGGAACACCGGGGAGCTGTTTTTT
15	.	TRBV15	TRBJ2-7	.	CATSRDSGGNYEQYF	TGTGCCACCAGCAGAGATTCTGGCGGAAATTACGAGCAGTACTTC
14	once	TRBV7-8	TRBJ2-5	TRBD2	CASSFGLAEETQYF	TGTGCCAGCAGCTTCGGACTAGCGGAGGAGACCCAGTACTTC
14	.	TRBV10-2	TRBJ2-5	.	CASRRGRDQETQYF	TGCGCCAGCAGGCGGGGCAGGGATCAAGAGACCCAGTACTTC
12	.	TRBV14	TRBJ2-1	.	CASSQGKGEQFF	TGTGCCAGCAGCCAAGGAAAGGGTGAGCAGTTCTTC
15	.	TRBV9	TRBJ2-1	.	CASSFDSYPLNEQFF	TGTGCCAGCAGCTTTGACTCCTATCCCCTCAATGAGCAGTTCTTC
15	once	TRBV18	TRBJ1-2	TRBD1	CASSPITGAGFGYTF	TGTGCCAGCTCACCCATCACAGGGGCCGGCTTTGGCTACACCTTC
15	.	TRBV2	TRBJ2-7	TRBD2	CASSEAGLAGYEQYF	TGTGCCAGCAGTGAAGCTGGACTAGCGGGTTACGAGCAGTACTTC
11	.	TRBV7-9	TRBJ2-2	.	CASSLGLELFF	TGTGCCAGCAGCTTAGGGTTGGAGCTGTTTTTT
15	.	TRBV7-3	TRBJ2-1	.	CASSSSGTAYNEQFF	TGTGCCAGCAGCTCATCCGGGACGGCCTACAATGAGCAGTTCTTC
12	.	TRBV30	TRBJ1-3	.	CAWSASGNTIYF	TGTGCCTGGAGTGCCTCAGGAAACACCATATATTTT
15	few	TRBV5-1	TRBJ2-1	TRBD2	CASSSSGRAFDEQFF	TGCGCCAGCAGCTCGAGCGGGAGGGCCTTCGATGAGCAGTTCTTC
16	.	TRBV7-3	TRBJ2-2	.	CASSLSGTLVAGELFF	TGTGCCAGCAGCTTGTCCGGGACTTTGGTCGCCGGGGAGCTGTTTTTT
14	.	TRBV6-5	TRBJ2-1	.	CASSIRDAQNEQFF	TGTGCCAGCAGTATCCGGGACGCTCAAAATGAGCAGTTCTTC
13	.	TRBV6-6	TRBJ2-7	.	CASTSVDSYEQYF	TGTGCCAGCACCTCCGTAGACTCCTACGAGCAGTACTTC
19	.	TRBV7-3	TRBJ2-1	TRBD2	CASRATGAGLAGARYEQFF	TGTGCCAGCAGGGCCACAGGGGCCGGACTAGCGGGAGCAAGATATGAGCAGTTCTTC
14	.	TRBV28	TRBJ1-5	.	CASSLLGGNQPQHF	TGTGCCAGCAGTTTGTTAGGGGGCAATCAGCCCCAGCATTTT
19	.	TRBV7-2	TRBJ2-2	TRBD2	CASSHPRGAGTLNTGELFF	TGTGCCAGCAGCCACCCGCGGGGGGCTGGGACTTTGAACACCGGGGAGCTGTTTTTT
12	.	TRBV7-8	TRBJ1-2	.	CASSSDSYGYTF	TGTGCCAGCAGCTCGGACAGTTATGGCTACACCTTC
14	once	TRBV5-1	TRBJ2-3	.	CASSPEGFTDTQYF	TGCGCCAGCAGCCCGGAGGGGTTTACAGATACGCAGTATTTT
18	.	TRBV9	TRBJ2-3	TRBD2	CASSVRSLAGAWPDTQYF	TGTGCCAGCAGCGTCCGATCTCTAGCGGGAGCCTGGCCAGATACGCAGTATTTT
16	few	TRBV11-3	TRBJ2-3	TRBD2	CASSRIQGLGTDTQYF	TGTGCCAGCAGCCGAATACAGGGACTAGGCACAGATACGCAGTATTTT
13	.	TRBV10-1	TRBJ1-5	TRBD1	CASSDRGNQPQHF	TGCGCCAGCAGTGACAGGGGGAATCAGCCCCAGCATTTT
18	.	TRBV4-1	TRBJ2-2	TRBD2	CASSQDGGLAWNTGELFF	TGCGCCAGCAGCCAAGACGGTGGACTAGCGTGGAACACCGGGGAGCTGTTTTTT